These 25 T cell receptor beta chains were all obtained from the same sample, sequenced in a study of blood T cell repertoires in COVID-19. The protocol was immunoSEQ multiplex PCR, while the TCRdb copy is restricted to in-frame clones and leaves out a portion. The sample contains hundreds of thousands of clones, approximately 89% of which appear only once. The sample comprised peripheral blood. These receptors all come from a man between 18 and 29 years old with COVID-19, enrolled during active disease.

The chain joins TRBV6-5 to TRBJ1-1, with a possible D match to TRBD1 (6 bases). This CDR3 region has 13 residues. Germline V gene data show CDR1 as MNHEY and CDR2 as SVGAGI. Deletions cut 5 bases from V and 2 bases from J, with 9 bases between. The CDR3 region is CASSPTGNTEAFF. The CDR3 DNA reads TGTGCCAGCAGTCCGACAGGCAACACTGAAGCTTTCTTT.

The V and J genes are TRBV2 and TRBJ2-3, with D uncertain. This CDR3 has 12 residues. Deletions cut 8 bases from V and 2 bases from J, with 8 bases between. CDR1 SNHLY and CDR2 FYNNEI come from the germline V gene. The CDR3 region is CASSVDTDTQYF. The CDR3 DNA is TGTGCCAGCTCTGTAGACACAGATACGCAGTATTTT.

The sample holds one count of this clone. V is TRBV27 and J is TRBJ2-7, with TRBD2 identical over 9 bases. Germline loops: CDR1 MNHEY, CDR2 SMNVEV (reference sequence). V dropped 6 bases and J dropped 4; count of bases not matched to a gene: 7. The CDR3 totals 14 residues. CDR3 amino acids: CASRESGRKYEQYF. In DNA, the CDR3 is TGTGCCAGCAGGGAAAGCGGGAGGAAATACGAGCAGTACTTC.

The J gene is TRBJ2-5, the V gene TRBV2; D not certain. The CDR3 is 14 amino acids. CDR1 and CDR2 from the germline V gene are SNHLY and FYNNEI. V was pared by 3 bases and J by 0 bases, with 8 bases between. Here the CDR3 reads CASSELSYQETQYF. The CDR3 bases are TGTGCCAGCAGTGAGCTTAGCTACCAAGAGACCCAGTACTTC. The variable domain in full, with the rest retrieved from reference TRBV2 and TRBJ2-5, is EPEVTQTPSHQVTQMGQEVILRCVPISNHLYFYWYRQILGQKVEFLVSFYNNEISEKSEIFDDQFSVERPDGSNFTLKIRSTKLEDSAMYFCASSELSYQETQYFGPGTRLLVL.

The CDR3 DNA reads as TGTGCCAGCAGCTCCCCCGGGGTCCTCGCGAACACCGGGGAGCTGTTTTTT. Translated: CASSSPGVLANTGELFF. The V gene is TRBV7-6, the J gene TRBJ2-2, with D maybe TRBD2 (5 bases). CDR3 length: 17 amino acids. The germline gives CDR1 SGHVS, CDR2 FNYEAQ. Trimming pared 4 bases from V and 0 bases from J, leaving 15 bases between.

The gene calls are TRBV10-2 and TRBJ2-5, with D perhaps TRBD1 (5 bases). Germline-derived CDR1 and CDR2 are WSHSY and SAAADI. V was shortened by 1 base and J by 2 bases, with 17 bases between the two germline ends. The CDR3 spans 17 residues. The CDR3 DNA is TGCGCCAGCAGTGAGTTGCAGGGCTCTAGGCTACAAGAGACCCAGTACTTC. It yields the protein CASSELQGSRLQETQYF.

V is TRBV6-1 and J is TRBJ2-7, with 7 bases lining up with TRBD2. The CDR3 contains 14 residues. Germline V lookup: CDR1 MNHNS, CDR2 SASEGT. The V gene end was trimmed by 0 bases and the J gene end by 4 bases; junction bases not matched to a gene: 3. The CDR3 spells CASSEAWGGYEQYF. The CDR3 bases are TGTGCCAGCAGTGAAGCTTGGGGGGGGTACGAGCAGTACTTC.

This rearrangement joins TRBV2 to TRBJ1-5; D remains ambiguous. Germline assignment: CDR1 SNHLY and CDR2 FYNNEI. With 6 bases removed from V and 3 bases from J, the gap between germline ends came to 9 bases. The CDR3 covers 13 residues. The CDR3 reads CASSPGLNQPQHF. The CDR3, as DNA: TGTGCCAGCAGCCCTGGACTCAATCAGCCCCAGCATTTT.

The chain is built from TRBV3-1 (or the pseudogene TRBV3-2) and TRBJ2-7; a possible D gene is TRBD2 (6 bases). There are 16 residues in the CDR3. V gave up 4 bases and J gave up 4 bases, with 20 bases separating them. Germline V gene sequence: CDR1 LGHDT, CDR2 YNNKEL (reference sequence). As DNA, the CDR3 is TGTGCCAGCAGCCGAGACAAGCGGGCCATCCGTTACGAGCAGTACTTC. Its protein is CASSRDKRAIRYEQYF.

The chain links TRBV12-5 to TRBJ1-6; D gene ambiguous. The germline V gene encodes CDR1 LGHNT and CDR2 FRNRAP. The CDR3 consists of 17 residues. V was clipped by 0 bases and J by 0 bases, with 9 bases between them. The DNA of the CDR3 is TGTGCTAGTGGTTTGGTAATACGGAGCTCCTATAATTCACCCCTCCACTTT. It codes for CASGLVIRSSYNSPLHF. The variable domain in full, with the rest retrieved from reference TRBV12-5 and TRBJ1-6, is DARVTQTPRHKVTEMGQEVTMRCQPILGHNTVFWYRQTMMQGLELLAYFRNRAPLDDSGMPKDRFSAEMPDATLATLKIQPSEPRDSAVYFCASGLVIRSSYNSPLHFGNGTRLTVT.

This rearrangement joins TRBV10-1 to TRBJ1-1; 9 bases align to TRBD1. Germline loops: CDR1 WNHNN, CDR2 SYGVQD (reference sequence). The CDR3 is made up of 15 amino acids. The ends lost 2 bases at V and 4 bases at J; junction bases unmatched: 5. The CDR3, as DNA: TGCGCCAGCAGTGAGCAAGGGACAGGGACCACTGAAGCTTTCTTT. Translation gives CASSEQGTGTTEAFF.

This clone was seen a single time. The rearrangement joins TRBV5-5 to TRBJ2-1, with 8 positions matching TRBD2. The ends lost 2 bases at V and 7 bases at J; junction bases unmatched: 5. The CDR3 is 14 residues long. Germline lookup yields CDR1 SGHKS and CDR2 YYEKEE (reference sequence). This CDR3 is CASSFSGGGNEQFF. CDR3 nucleotide sequence: TGTGCCAGCAGCTTTTCGGGAGGGGGGAATGAGCAGTTCTTC.

This rearrangement joins TRBV24-1 to TRBJ2-2, with D possibly TRBD2 on 6 matching bases. V lost 9 bases, J lost 1 base, and 23 bases lay in between. There are 18 residues in the CDR3. Germline V gene lookup returns CDR1 KGHDR and CDR2 SFDVKD. CDR3 nucleotide sequence: TGTGCCACCGGAGGCCCGGGCCGCGGAGGGCGGAACACCGGGGAGCTGTTTTTT. Translated: CATGGPGRGGRNTGELFF.

The chain joins TRBV7-2 to TRBJ1-2; TRBD1 matches 7 bases. The CDR3 extends over 16 amino acids. Unmatched junction bases numbered 11, after V lost 5 bases and J lost 2 bases. Germline V gene sequence: CDR1 SGHTA, CDR2 FQGNSA. The CDR3 region is CASSNIQGFKNYGYTF. CDR3 DNA sequence: TGTGCCAGCAGCAATATACAGGGGTTTAAGAACTATGGCTACACCTTC.

Worth noting for this clone: The sample holds other DNA sequences that translate to the same CDR3. V is TRBV4-1 and J is TRBJ1-2, with D possibly TRBD1 on 6 matching bases. Looked up from germline, CDR1 is MGHRA and CDR2 is YSYEKL. The CDR3 contains 13 residues. The V end was cut by 6 bases, the J end by 4 bases, with 12 bases between. For the CDR3, the DNA is TGCGCCAGCAGTCCGACAGGTCTCTATGGCTACACCTTC. Translated, it gives CASSPTGLYGYTF.

The rearrangement joins TRBV5-1 to TRBJ2-7; D ambiguous. The length of the CDR3 is 13 residues. Per germline, CDR1 SGHRS and CDR2 YFSETQ. The germline V and J ends were trimmed by 5 bases and 2 bases, with 11 bases remaining between them. CDR3 in amino acids: CASSYTSAYEQYF. The CDR3 region has the DNA TGCGCCAGCAGTTACACCTCAGCCTACGAGCAGTACTTC. The complete variable domain, with remaining parts taken from reference TRBV5-1 and TRBJ2-7, reads KAGVTQTPRYLIKTRGQQVTLSCSPISGHRSVSWYQQTPGQGLQFLFEYFSETQRNKGNFPGRFSGRQFSNSRSEMNVSTLELGDSALYLCASSYTSAYEQYFGPGTRLTVT.

This chain joins TRBV6-5 and TRBJ1-2; possibly TRBD1 for D (6 bases). The germline V gene encodes CDR1 MNHEY and CDR2 SVGAGI. CDR3 length: 14 amino acids. Trimming shortened V by 6 bases and J by 7 bases, and 18 bases separated the two germline ends. The CDR3 sequence: CASRAVGGGRGYTF. The DNA for the CDR3 is TGTGCCAGCAGAGCCGTCGGGGGGGGCCGTGGCTACACCTTC.

The chain is built from TRBV27 and TRBJ2-4; 8 bases map to TRBD1. Germline loops: CDR1 MNHEY, CDR2 SMNVEV (reference sequence). CDR3 length equals 13 residues. V lost 3 bases, J lost 5 bases, and 0 bases stayed unmatched. The CDR3 sequence: CASSLTGENIQYF. The CDR3, as DNA: TGTGCCAGCAGTTTGACAGGGGAAAACATTCAGTACTTC.

This chain connects TRBV2 to TRBJ1-3; 8 nucleotides line up with TRBD1. Trimming at V came to 7 bases and at J to 7 bases, leaving 6 bases not matched to a gene. The CDR3 sequence is 13 residues long. Germline V gene lookup returns CDR1 SNHLY and CDR2 FYNNEI. For the CDR3, the DNA is TGTGCCAGCATTCAGGACAGGGCTAACACCATATATTTT. It yields the protein CASIQDRANTIYF.

This chain joins TRBV5-1 and TRBJ1-1; D call uncertain. In germline, CDR1 is SGHRS, CDR2 YFSETQ. The CDR3 is 14 residues long. The germline V and J ends were trimmed by 0 bases and 2 bases, with 8 bases remaining between them. The CDR3 is CASSLERVNTEAFF. CDR3 DNA: TGCGCCAGCAGCTTGGAGAGGGTAAACACTGAAGCTTTCTTT.

This clone was recorded once. The chain uses TRBV2 and TRBJ2-3, with D perhaps matching TRBD1 (5 bases). This CDR3 has 14 residues. The germline gives CDR1 SNHLY, CDR2 FYNNEI. V dropped 5 bases and J dropped 2 bases, with 11 bases sitting between them. Written as DNA, the CDR3 is TGTGCCAGCAGTTTCGCGACAGACACAGATACGCAGTATTTT. Translation: CASSFATDTDTQYF. The full variable domain, with the rest looked up from reference TRBV2 and TRBJ2-3, is EPEVTQTPSHQVTQMGQEVILRCVPISNHLYFYWYRQILGQKVEFLVSFYNNEISEKSEIFDDQFSVERPDGSNFTLKIRSTKLEDSAMYFCASSFATDTDTQYFGPGTRLTVL.

This clone was recorded a few times. The chain links TRBV5-6 to TRBJ2-1; 7 nucleotides align to TRBD2. V lost 4 bases to trimming and J lost 4 bases; unmatched junction nucleotides: 11. From germline, CDR1 is SGHDT and CDR2 YYEEEE. The CDR3 has 16 amino acids. In nucleotides, the CDR3 is TGTGCCAGCAGCCACCCTCGGGCTAGCGGTTACAATGAGCAGTTCTTC. Its translation is CASSHPRASGYNEQFF.

The chain joins TRBV18 to TRBJ2-5; 7 bases agree with TRBD2. V lost 4 bases to trimming and J lost 0 bases; unmatched junction nucleotides: 8. The CDR3 spans 16 residues. Looked up from germline, CDR1 is KGHSH and CDR2 is LQKENI. CDR3 region: CASSQLAFGYQETQYF. For the CDR3, the DNA is TGTGCCAGCTCACAACTAGCGTTTGGGTACCAAGAGACCCAGTACTTC.

The genes are TRBV24-1 and TRBJ1-5; 7 bases are a match to TRBD1. CDR3 length: 14 residues. The germline CDR1 and CDR2 sequences are KGHDR and SFDVKD. Trimming removed 3 bases from V and 6 bases from J; junction bases left unmatched: 4. The CDR3 here is CATSDRGTAQPQHF. The CDR3 DNA reads as TGTGCCACCAGTGATAGGGGGACAGCTCAGCCCCAGCATTTT.

The chain joins TRBV24-1 to TRBJ2-7; 7 bases align to TRBD1. V shed 4 bases, J shed 0 bases, and the junction held 5 bases outside the gene matches. Germline CDR1 KGHDR, CDR2 SFDVKD. There are 15 residues in the CDR3. The CDR3 nucleotides read TGTGCCACCAGTGACTCCGGGACAGACTCCTACGAGCAGTACTTC. Amino acids: CATSDSGTDSYEQYF.